What follows are 30 T cell receptor beta chains derived from one specimen sequenced in a study of metastatic and nonmetastatic thyroid tumors. Through MiXCR, TCRdb re-clonotyped the PCR reads. The sample comprises about 92,000 clones, just under 15% of which are singletons, and 3% to 4.5% rests with the top ten. Patients were all untreated before their thyroid surgery. The sequenced sample was blood. Receptors originate from a female donor with papillary thyroid cancer or a benign thyroid nodule (not recorded which). Some clones in this sample may be carry-over from other donors' samples.

The table lists this clone with many counts. The chain recombines TRBV6-1 with TRBJ1-2; a weak D match, TRBD1 (5 bases). This CDR3 is 14 amino acids long. The V gene lost 7 bases and the J gene lost 5 bases, with 17 bases spanning the gap. The germline CDR1 and CDR2 sequences are MNHNS and SASEGT. In DNA, the CDR3 is TGTGCCAGCAACTCGGGACCCCTAGGGTATGGCTACACCTTC. Residues: CASNSGPLGYGYTF.

This clone was seen more than once but under ten times. With a much larger clone just one base away, this may be a read error. J is TRBJ2-1 and V is TRBV5-1, with a tentative D call TRBD2 (5 bases). Per germline, CDR1 SGHRS and CDR2 YFSETQ. This CDR3 is built from 13 residues. Trimming left V 3 bases short and J 5 bases short, with 9 bases between. CDR3 loop: CASSSGSHNEQFF. CDR3 in DNA: TGCGCCAGCAGCTCGGGGTCCCACAATGAGCAGTTCTTC.

The table lists this clone with many counts. This chain connects TRBV28 to TRBJ1-2; unclear D gene. Trimming cost V 5 bases and J 5 bases, with 9 bases left between them. Germline values: CDR1 MDHEN, CDR2 SYDVKM. The CDR3 covers 12 residues. In nucleotides, the CDR3 is TGTGCCAGCAGTAACCTGTTTTATGGCTACACCTTC. It is translated as CASSNLFYGYTF.

This clone was seen a few times. The CDR3 loop reads CASSAWTGNYNDQFF. CDR3 bases: TGCGCCAGCAGCGCCTGGACAGGGAACTACAATGATCAATTCTTC. The rearrangement links TRBV5-1 to TRBJ2-1; the match to TRBD1 covers 8 bases. V shed 4 bases and J 16 bases; nucleotides not matched to a gene: 19. CDR1 is SGHRS and CDR2 is YFSETQ in the germline V gene. This CDR3 has 15 residues.

This clone was counted a few times. This may come from a read error, since a much larger clone is one base off. This sequence joins TRBV11-2 and TRBJ2-1; D is unresolved. The ends were cut back, 0 bases at V and 3 bases at J, with 9 bases in the middle. Germline V lookup: CDR1 SGHAT, CDR2 FQNNGV. CDR3 length: 15 residues. This chain's CDR3 is CASSLEADIYNEQFF. In DNA form, the CDR3 reads TGTGCCAGCAGCTTAGAAGCAGATATCTACAATGAGCAGTTCTTC.

This clone occurred a few times. The chain combines TRBV7-9 with TRBJ2-5, with TRBD2 matching 11 bases. The CDR3 is made up of 15 amino acids. V lost 5 bases and J lost 5; bases outside the gene matches: 7. Germline-derived CDR1 and CDR2 are SEHNR and FQNEAQ (reference sequence). The CDR3 protein is CASSLSGGAGETQYF. For the CDR3, the DNA is TGTGCCAGCAGCCTTAGCGGGGGGGCCGGGGAGACCCAGTACTTC.

Comments on this clone: Just one base apart from a much larger clone, this may be a read error. The rearrangement links TRBV20-1 to TRBJ1-2; tentatively, D is TRBD1 (5 bases). The germline V and J ends were trimmed by 5 bases and 4 bases, with 23 bases remaining between them. The length of the CDR3 is 16 residues. Germline lookup yields CDR1 DFQATT and CDR2 SNEGSKA (reference sequence). In DNA, the CDR3 is TGCAGTGCTGGAAGAGTAACAGGCGCTAGTATCTATGGCTACACCTTC. It translates to CSAGRVTGASIYGYTF.

This clone was detected ten times or more. V gene TRBV3-1 combines with J gene TRBJ2-7; 7 bases map to TRBD1. The CDR3 runs 14 residues. The J segment lost 6 bases and the V segment lost 4 bases, leaving 9 bases of the junction unmatched. Germline V gives CDR1 LGHDT, CDR2 YNNKEL (reference sequence). In nucleotides, the CDR3 is TGTGCCAGCAGCCGGGGAGAGGGGGCAAGCGAGCAGTACTTC. The encoded protein is CASSRGEGASEQYF.

CDR3 nucleotides: TGTGCCATCACTTCTCGGGGCAACACTGAAGCTTTCTTT. This sequence encodes CAITSRGNTEAFF. The chain has TRBV10-3 and TRBJ1-1; D is perhaps TRBD1 (5 bases). Deletions cut 7 bases from V and 2 bases from J, with 11 bases between. The CDR3 has 13 amino acids. Germline assignment: CDR1 ENHRY and CDR2 SYGVKD.

A remark on this clone: Mismatch with germline at one junction end may stem from a read error. The J gene is TRBJ2-1, the V gene TRBV7-3; D is perhaps TRBD1 or TRBD2 (6 bases each). This CDR3 is 14 amino acids long. The germline CDR1 and CDR2 sequences are SGHTA and FQGTGA. Here the CDR3 DNA reads TGTGCCAGCAGCTTAAATGGGGGGCGCTATGAGCAGTCCTTC. This translates into CASSLNGGRYEQSF.

At least ten counts were recorded for this clone. A much larger clone differs from this one at a single base, so this may be a read error. The sample holds other DNA sequences that translate to the same CDR3. The gene calls are TRBV28 and TRBJ1-5, with D possibly TRBD1 on 5 matching bases. The length of the CDR3 is 14 residues. Trimming took 4 bases from V and 6 from J, leaving 13 bases between them. The germline gives CDR1 MDHEN, CDR2 SYDVKM. DNA for the CDR3: TGTGCCAGCAGTTCCGGGACGCCATTTCAGCCCCAGCATTTT. Amino acid sequence: CASSSGTPFQPQHF.

Ten or more counts support this clone. V and J are TRBV28 and TRBJ2-7; 8 bases align to TRBD1. Losses at the gene ends were 4 bases for V and 0 bases for J; bases not matched to a gene: 5. Germline lookup yields CDR1 MDHEN and CDR2 SYDVKM. The CDR3 runs 15 residues. The CDR3 coding sequence is TGTGCCAGCAGTTCTTCCGGGACAGGCTCCTACGAGCAGTACTTC. Its protein product is CASSSSGTGSYEQYF. The variable domain in full, with the rest retrieved from reference TRBV28 and TRBJ2-7, is DVKVTQSSRYLVKRTGEKVFLECVQDMDHENMFWYRQDPGLGLRLIYFSYDVKMKEKGDIPEGYSVSREKKERFSLILESASTNQTSMYLCASSSSGTGSYEQYFGPGTRLTVT.

This clone was detected ten times or more. CDR3 bases: TGTGCCAGCCGCAGGGGCAGGGGGGCCCTCTACGAGCAGTACTTC. Translating it yields CASRRGRGALYEQYF. The chain carries TRBV28 and TRBJ2-7; D may be TRBD1 (7 bases). The CDR3 is 15 residues long. Germline values: CDR1 MDHEN, CDR2 SYDVKM. V was shortened by 8 bases and J by 3 bases, with 20 bases between the two germline ends.

This clone was recorded many times. The rearrangement joins TRBV6-5 to TRBJ1-5; D is uncertain. Germline values: CDR1 MNHEY, CDR2 SVGAGI. There are 14 residues in the CDR3. Trimming took off 0 bases at V and 6 bases at J, with 9 bases between the two ends. The CDR3 protein is CASSYSNDIQPQHF. The CDR3 coding sequence is TGTGCCAGCAGTTACTCGAATGATATTCAGCCCCAGCATTTT.

This clone was seen ten or more times. The chain recombines TRBV5-1 with TRBJ1-1; maybe TRBD1 (6 bases). Trimming took 3 bases from V and 1 from J, leaving 10 bases between them. From germline, CDR1 is SGHRS and CDR2 YFSETQ. The CDR3 has 14 amino acids. The CDR3 DNA sequence: TGCGCCAGCAGCTGGCAGACAGGGAACACTGAAGCTTTCTTT. It yields the protein CASSWQTGNTEAFF.

Of note for this clone: One base away lies a much larger clone, so this may be a sequencing read error. V is TRBV6-1 and J is TRBJ2-2, with D tentatively TRBD1 or TRBD2 (6 bases each). The CDR3 extends over 16 amino acids. V lost 7 bases and J lost 4, with 19 bases in between. Germline-derived CDR1 and CDR2 are MNHNS and SASEGT. CDR3 in amino acids: CASTKGLGGLTGELFF. The CDR3 bases are TGTGCCAGCACTAAGGGGCTGGGGGGCCTCACCGGGGAGCTGTTTTTT.

This clone was counted between two and nine times. V and J are TRBV6-2 or TRBV6-3 and TRBJ1-4, with D hard to call. The CDR3 spans 15 residues. Trimming shortened V by 2 bases and J by 4 bases, and 11 bases separated the two germline ends. Germline lookup yields CDR1 MNHEY and CDR2 SVGEGT. The CDR3 nucleotides read TGTGCCAGCAGTTACCTGTTGCCTAATAATGAAAAACTGTTTTTT. Amino acid sequence: CASSYLLPNNEKLFF.

This clone was picked up many times. The chain is built from TRBV28 and TRBJ1-4, with D unresolved. Trimming removed 7 bases from V and 2 bases from J, with 11 bases in between. From germline, CDR1 is MDHEN and CDR2 SYDVKM. The CDR3 has 14 amino acids. As DNA, the CDR3 is TGTGCCAGCAAGCCCCTCGCGACTAATGAAAAACTGTTTTTT. Translation gives CASKPLATNEKLFF.

This clone was detected many times. The V and J genes are TRBV6-1 and TRBJ1-6; no firm D call. The CDR3 is 11 amino acids. Trimming took off 8 bases at V and 9 bases at J, with 8 bases between the two ends. CDR1 is MNHNS, CDR2 SASEGT, per germline. CDR3 residues: CASGSTSPLHF. Here the CDR3 DNA reads TGTGCCAGCGGTTCGACTTCACCCCTCCACTTT.

This clone has a count of ten or more. The gene calls are TRBV6-5 and TRBJ2-5; the D call may be TRBD1 or TRBD2 (5 bases each). V gave up 2 bases and J gave up 4 bases, with 11 bases separating them. Germline V gene data show CDR1 as MNHEY and CDR2 as SVGAGI. This CDR3 has 14 residues. CDR3 residues: CASSYEGPRETQYF. The CDR3 nucleotides are TGTGCCAGCAGTTACGAGGGGCCAAGAGAGACCCAGTACTTC.

Note on this clone: The germline gene is not matched at one end of the junction; a read error may be the cause. The sample holds other DNA sequences that translate to the same CDR3. This chain uses TRBV6-1 with TRBJ2-3, with 10 bases lining up with TRBD2. Germline-derived CDR1 and CDR2 are MNHNS and SASEGT. The CDR3 runs to 16 residues. The chain's CDR3 is CAICTNSGGSTDTQYF. The CDR3 bases are TGCGCCATCTGCACAAATAGCGGGGGGAGCACAGATACGCAGTATTTT.

This clone has at least ten counts. The chain recombines TRBV5-1 with TRBJ1-1, with D perhaps matching TRBD1 (6 bases). There are 15 residues in the CDR3. The germline CDR1 and CDR2 sequences are SGHRS and YFSETQ. Between the trimmed V and J ends, which lost 4 bases and 1 base, there was a span of 14 bases. CDR3 DNA sequence: TGCGCCAGCAGCCTCCGGGGGGGGCGGAACACTGAAGCTTTCTTT. Translated: CASSLRGGRNTEAFF.

In this sample, this clone turned up many times. The rearrangement uses TRBV3-1 and TRBJ2-3; D possibly corresponds to TRBD2 (6 bases). Per germline, CDR1 LGHDT and CDR2 YNNKEL (reference sequence). CDR3 length equals 15 residues. V gave up 6 bases and J gave up 6 bases, with 19 bases separating them. This chain's CDR3 is CASSQTRLGTDTQYF. CDR3 bases: TGTGCCAGCAGTCAGACTAGGCTCGGTACGGATACGCAGTATTTT.

There are many counts of this clone. The chain links TRBV20-1 to TRBJ2-1; weak D call: TRBD1 (5 bases). Germline CDR1 and CDR2: DFQATT and SNEGSKA (reference sequence). The V gene lost 1 base and the J gene lost 3 bases, with 13 bases spanning the gap. The CDR3 is 15 amino acids. This CDR3 is CSARAQGRSYNEQFF. DNA of the CDR3: TGCAGTGCTAGAGCCCAGGGTCGGAGCTACAATGAGCAGTTCTTC.

The rearrangement links TRBV5-6 to TRBJ2-7, with TRBD1 matching over 7 bases. The germline V gene encodes CDR1 SGHDT and CDR2 YYEEEE. The CDR3 totals 15 residues. After removal of 8 bases from V and 4 bases from J, the junction contained 15 bases not matched to a gene. The CDR3 coding sequence is TGTGCCAGTATCTTGACCGGGACAGAGGGTTACGAGCAGTACTTC. Translated, it gives CASILTGTEGYEQYF.

This clone was recorded many times. The V gene is TRBV3-1, the J gene TRBJ1-2; no reliable D call. Trimming cost V 0 bases and J 8 bases, with 13 bases left between them. This CDR3 comprises 14 residues. The germline V gene has CDR1 LGHDT and CDR2 YNNKEL (reference sequence). The CDR3 region has the DNA TGTGCCAGCAGCCAAGAGTGGTACTCTGAAGGCTACACCTTC. It yields the protein CASSQEWYSEGYTF. Filled out from reference TRBV3-1 and TRBJ1-2, the complete variable domain reads DTAVSQTPKYLVTQMGNDKSIKCEQNLGHDTMYWYKQDSKKFLKIMFSYNNKELIINETVPNRFSPKSPDKAHLNLHINSLELGDSAVYFCASSQEWYSEGYTFGSGTRLTVV.

This clone was detected ten times or more. This chain's CDR3 is CASSSPGEFGSYNEQFF. For the CDR3, the DNA is TGTGCCAGCAGCTCCCCGGGTGAATTTGGATCCTACAATGAGCAGTTCTTC. The chain is built from TRBV13 and TRBJ2-1; D ambiguous. Germline lookup yields CDR1 PRHDT and CDR2 FYEKMQ (reference sequence). This CDR3 is built from 17 residues. The germline V and J ends were trimmed by 4 bases and 1 base, with 17 bases remaining between them.

This clone showed up many times. Here the CDR3 reads CASSLPGQETQYF. The CDR3 nucleotides are TGTGCCAGCAGCCTCCCGGGACAAGAGACCCAGTACTTC. This chain joins TRBV5-5 and TRBJ2-5; maybe TRBD2 (5 bases). This CDR3 comprises 13 residues. The ends were cut back, 4 bases at V and 2 bases at J, with 9 bases in the middle. The germline gives CDR1 SGHKS, CDR2 YYEKEE (reference sequence).

In its sample, this clone was seen many times. V and J are TRBV5-5 and TRBJ1-5, with a possible D match to TRBD1 (6 bases). Germline assignment: CDR1 SGHKS and CDR2 YYEKEE (reference sequence). The CDR3 is 14 amino acids. Trimming removed 4 bases at V and 1 base at J, with 9 bases between. Here the CDR3 reads CASSPGGSNQPQHF. The CDR3 nucleotides are TGTGCCAGCAGCCCCGGGGGCAGCAATCAGCCCCAGCATTTT.

Concerning this clone: This may arise from a read error, as a much more abundant clone is one base away. The chain joins TRBV7-6 to TRBJ2-4; 9 bases map to TRBD2. Trimming took 2 bases from V and 3 from J; bases not matched to a gene: 11. CDR1 and CDR2 (germline): SGHVS, FNYEAQ. This CDR3 comprises 18 residues. CDR3 amino acids: CASSLSVAGAAGKNIQYF. The CDR3 region has the DNA TGTGCCAGCAGCTTATCGGTAGCGGGGGCGGCGGGCAAAAACATTCAGTACTTC.